A selection of T cell receptor beta chains follows, all from one sample in a study of T cells in Graves' hyperthyroidism and ophthalmopathy. TCRdb itself ran the multiplex PCR reads through MiXCR, one entry per CDR3 protein. The sample shows roughly 200,000 distinct CDR3 sequences, around 16% of them seen only once. Sequencing was done on a sample of blood. These receptors were obtained from a woman aged 50 to 65 with Graves' hyperthyroidism. CDR3s include the opening cysteine and the closing phenylalanine or tryptophan. The D gene is left open where the match is weak. The listing skips clone size in some rows; elsewhere it reads once, few, many or a size class.

size	length	V	D	J	DNA	CDR3
many	13	TRBV28	NA	TRBJ1-5	TGTGCCAGCTCAGGTTTCAGCAATCAGCCCCAGCATTTT	CASSGFSNQPQHF
many	17	TRBV28	TRBD2	TRBJ2-1	TGTGCCAGCATTGGGTTGTTGGGAGGGCCTGTATACAATGAGCAGTTCTTC	CASIGLLGGPVYNEQFF
many	15	TRBV6-2/TRBV6-3	NA	TRBJ2-2	TGTGCCAGCAGTAGGACGGTCGCGAACACCGGGGAGCTGTTTTTT	CASSRTVANTGELFF
NA	16	TRBV30	NA	TRBJ1-6	TGTGCCTGGAGCCGGGCTTTGGGACAAACTAATTCACCCCTCCACTTT	CAWSRALGQTNSPLHF
many	17	TRBV30	NA	TRBJ2-1	TGTGCCTGGAGTGGCTTCCTCCAAGAGGTCCTTTACAATGAGCAGTTCTTC	CAWSGFLQEVLYNEQFF
NA	15	TRBV15	TRBD1	TRBJ1-1	TGTGCCACCAGCAGCGAGGGACAGCTGATCACTGAAGCTCTCTTT	CATSSEGQLITEALF
many	14	TRBV27	NA	TRBJ1-6	TGTGCCAGCAGTTTCACCTTGCCCCATTCACCCCTCCACTTT	CASSFTLPHSPLHF
many	16	TRBV7-2	TRBD1	TRBJ1-5	TGTGCCAGCAGCTTAAGGGGGGGACAGGGCCATCAGCCCCAGCATTTT	CASSLRGGQGHQPQHF
many	16	TRBV13	TRBD2	TRBJ2-1	TGTGCCAGCAGCTTAGTCCTAGCGGGTTCCTACAATGAGCAGTTCTTC	CASSLVLAGSYNEQFF
many	17	TRBV27	NA	TRBJ1-5	TGTGCCAGCAGTTTTGGGGCTCGGCCCGGTAGCAATCAGCCCCAGCATTTT	CASSFGARPGSNQPQHF
many	15	TRBV11-3	NA	TRBJ2-3	TGTGCCAGCAGCTTAGACTCTTTGTCGGCAGATACGCAGTATTTT	CASSLDSLSADTQYF
NA	14	TRBV2	NA	TRBJ2-2	TGTGCCAGCAGTGTCATAGTCTACACCGGGGAGCTGTTTTTT	CASSVIVYTGELFF
NA	13	TRBV6-1	NA	TRBJ1-1	TGTGCCAGCAGGCGGGACAAGGACACTGAAGCTTTCTTT	CASRRDKDTEAFF
many	13	TRBV5-1	NA	TRBJ1-5	TGCGCCAGCAGTGAGGGGCCAGGGCAGCCCCAGCATTTT	CASSEGPGQPQHF